This T cell receptor beta chain came from a study of cytomegalovirus exposure and HLA in healthy donors. The CDR3 is 11 amino acids. Per the germline V gene, CDR1 is DFQATT and CDR2 is SNEGSKA (reference sequence). V was pared by 6 bases and J by 6 bases, with 4 bases of the junction left unmatched. Study outcomes and limitations: In a later analysis, TCR association rates varied by HLA locus: DRB1 most, HLA-C fewest. Later analysis demonstrated an association between a missense DCLRE1C variant and TCR beta V- and J-gene trimming.

Remarks on this clone: Its antigen is as yet unknown.

It was with 60 Vbeta and 13 Jbeta primers that the PCR ran. The assay was immunoSEQ multiplex PCR, and TCRdb's table has in-frame clones only and misses some. Of about 200,000 clones listed, 70% to 85% were seen once; the top ten hold approximately 0.092%. Sample: PBMCs. The receptor was derived from a boy aged 2 to 10 in good health and CMV-seronegative. The rearrangement uses TRBV20-1 and TRBJ1-1, with 7 bases that match TRBD1. CDR3 sequence (DNA): TGCAGTGCCAGCAGGGGGTCTGAAGCTTTCTTT. Residues: CSASRGSEAFF.